This T cell receptor beta chain was recovered during a study of cytomegalovirus exposure and HLA in healthy donors. Across the whole study: A preliminary data release comprised about 85 million unique TCRs obtained from HLA-typed donors.

Primers included in the PCR were 60 Vbeta and 13 Jbeta primers. Only in-frame clones appear in the TCRdb table, and some are missing; sequencing was by immunoSEQ multiplex PCR. The top ten clones hold around a sixth of a sample with 55,000 to 70,000 clones, around 68% of them seen once. Study-wide points: Common viral pathogens (according to a later analysis) appeared linked to several of the most significant clusters. The study designated around 150 TCR beta chains cytomegalovirus-associated.

Trimming removed 2 bases at V and 8 bases at J, with 13 bases between. Germline V lookup: CDR1 SNHLY, CDR2 FYNNEI. The length of the CDR3 is 15 residues. There are a few counts of this clone. Its specificity is unknown. The source is a man in his forties in good health and CMV-seropositive. The gene calls are TRBV2 and TRBJ1-6; D is perhaps TRBD1 (5 bases). The sequencing sample was made of PBMCs. The CDR3 DNA reads as TGTGCCAGCAGTGAATTTTTGGGGCTGGATTCACCCCTCCACTTT. Its translation: CASSEFLGLDSPLHF.